This T cell receptor beta chain was documented in a study of cytomegalovirus exposure and HLA in healthy donors. This clone was seen a single time. The PCR had 60 Vbeta and 13 Jbeta primers. The data were produced by immunoSEQ multiplex PCR, yet TCRdb's version contains in-frame clones alone and is incomplete. The sample lists roughly 100,000 clones, nearly 80% occurring once. The germline gives CDR1 MNHEY, CDR2 SVGAGI. V was shortened by 8 bases and J by 1 base, with 15 bases between the two germline ends. The CDR3 consists of 15 residues. The specimen sequenced was PBMCs. This receptor was taken from a man aged 25 to 40 in good health and CMV-seronegative. The gene calls are TRBV6-5 and TRBJ1-3; no definite D call. CDR3 nucleotide sequence: TGTGCCAGCGGAGAAACCGTAGGATCTGGAAACACCATATATTTT. Translation: CASGETVGSGNTIYF.